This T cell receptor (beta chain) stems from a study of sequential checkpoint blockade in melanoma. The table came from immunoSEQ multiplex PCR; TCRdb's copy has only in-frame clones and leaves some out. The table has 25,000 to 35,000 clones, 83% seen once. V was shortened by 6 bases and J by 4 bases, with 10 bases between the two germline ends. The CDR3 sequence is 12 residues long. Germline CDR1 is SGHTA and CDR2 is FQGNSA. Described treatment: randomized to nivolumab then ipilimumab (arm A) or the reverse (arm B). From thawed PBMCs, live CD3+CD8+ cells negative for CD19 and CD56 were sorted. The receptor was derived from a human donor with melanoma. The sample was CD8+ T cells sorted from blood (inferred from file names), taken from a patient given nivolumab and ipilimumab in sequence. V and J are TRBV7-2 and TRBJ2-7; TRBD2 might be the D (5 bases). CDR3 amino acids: CASSGLAYEQYF. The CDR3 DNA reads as TGTGCCAGCAGTGGGCTAGCTTACGAGCAGTACTTC.